The 27 T cell receptor beta chains given below trace back to one sample, sequenced in a study of blood T cell repertoires in COVID-19. Profiling relied on immunoSEQ multiplex PCR, and the TCRdb table lists in-frame clones only, not all of them. The sample holds about 240,000 clones, about four fifths seen once. The sequenced sample was peripheral blood. These receptors were collected from a man between 25 and 39 years old who had recovered from COVID-19.

The genes are TRBV2 and TRBJ2-7, with D perhaps matching TRBD2 (6 bases). Trimming took 6 bases from V and 3 from J, leaving 12 bases between them. CDR1 is SNHLY, CDR2 FYNNEI, per germline. CDR3 length equals 13 residues. CDR3 coding DNA: TGTGCCAGCAGGGGGGGACGGTTCTACGAGCAGTACTTC. Its protein is CASRGGRFYEQYF.

This chain links TRBV3-1 (or the pseudogene TRBV3-2) with TRBJ1-3; D uncertain. The ends were cut back, 0 bases at V and 2 bases at J, with 11 bases in the middle. The CDR3 length is 16 residues. CDR1 is LGHDT and CDR2 is YNNKEL in the germline V gene (reference sequence). The CDR3 region is CASSQDMTFAGNTIYF. CDR3 DNA: TGTGCCAGCAGCCAAGATATGACTTTCGCTGGAAACACCATATATTTT.

This clone was found once. The chain is built from TRBV11-2 and TRBJ2-1; D is uncertain. CDR3 length: 15 residues. Germline V gives CDR1 SGHAT, CDR2 FQNNGV. V gave up 8 bases and J gave up 4 bases, with 18 bases separating them. The CDR3, as DNA: TGTGCCAGCGGAACGACAAGCACTCCTTACAATGAGCAGTTCTTC. It yields the protein CASGTTSTPYNEQFF.

The rearrangement uses TRBV28 and TRBJ1-1; possibly TRBD1 for D (6 bases). In germline, CDR1 is MDHEN, CDR2 SYDVKM. Trimming took off 2 bases at V and 3 bases at J, with 19 bases between the two ends. This CDR3 region has 17 residues. In DNA, the CDR3 is TGTGCCAGCAGTTTAAAATTTAGGGGACACTCGCACACTGAAGCTTTCTTT. It specifies CASSLKFRGHSHTEAFF.

The V gene is TRBV5-4, the J gene TRBJ2-5; 8 bases align to TRBD1. The CDR3 length is 18 residues. Germline loops: CDR1 SGHNT, CDR2 YYREEE (reference sequence). V shed 4 bases, J shed 5 bases, and the junction held 19 bases outside the gene matches. Here the CDR3 DNA reads TGTGCCAGCAGCCAAAACCCCGGGACAGGTATATGGTGCGAGACCCAGTACTTC. This codes for CASSQNPGTGIWCETQYF.

The chain employs TRBV11-2 and TRBJ2-3; possibly TRBD1 for D (6 bases). The CDR3 extends over 11 amino acids. The V gene lost 10 bases and the J gene lost 7 bases, with 12 bases spanning the gap. From germline, CDR1 is SGHAT and CDR2 FQNNGV. The CDR3 here is CATRDTNTQYF. CDR3 in DNA: TGTGCCACACGGGACACTAATACGCAGTATTTT. The complete variable domain, with remaining parts taken from reference TRBV11-2 and TRBJ2-3, reads EAGVAQSPRYKIIEKRQSVAFWCNPISGHATLYWYQQILGQGPKLLIQFQNNGVVDDSQLPKDRFSAERLKGVDSTLKIQPAKLEDSAVYLCATRDTNTQYFGPGTRLTVL.

The rearrangement uses TRBV5-1 and TRBJ1-3; weak D call: TRBD1 (6 bases). The V and J ends lost 4 bases and 1 base respectively, with 18 bases between them. The CDR3 runs 17 residues. Germline V gene sequence: CDR1 SGHRS, CDR2 YFSETQ. DNA for the CDR3: TGCGCCAGCAGCCCATATGGACAGCTTCTATCTGGAAACACCATATATTTT. This encodes CASSPYGQLLSGNTIYF.

This clone was observed a single time. J is TRBJ1-2 and V is TRBV5-1; 7 nucleotides line up with TRBD1. Per the germline V gene, CDR1 is SGHRS and CDR2 is YFSETQ. The CDR3 sequence is 14 residues long. The V gene end was trimmed by 2 bases and the J gene end by 8 bases; junction bases not matched to a gene: 9. This chain's CDR3 is CASSLQGLTDGYTF. The CDR3 DNA follows: TGCGCCAGCAGCTTACAGGGGTTAACAGACGGCTACACCTTC.

V is TRBV7-9 and J is TRBJ1-2; 9 positions agree with TRBD1. J gave up 5 bases and V 0 bases, and 7 bases lay outside the gene matches. The length of the CDR3 is 16 residues. From germline, CDR1 is SEHNR and CDR2 FQNEAQ (reference sequence). DNA of the CDR3: TGTGCCAGCAGCTTAGCTTCCGGGACAGGGTCTTATGGCTACACCTTC. This gives the protein CASSLASGTGSYGYTF.

V and J are TRBV10-2 and TRBJ2-1; 10 bases map to TRBD2. V was pared by 7 bases and J by 7 bases, with 7 bases of the junction left unmatched. The germline V gene encodes CDR1 WSHSY and CDR2 SAAADI. The CDR3 runs 14 residues. DNA for the CDR3: TGCGCCAGCAAACTAGCGGGGACTGGGAATGAGCAGTTCTTC. This encodes CASKLAGTGNEQFF.

The gene calls are TRBV9 and TRBJ2-3, with 12 bases aligning to TRBD1. The CDR3 is 17 residues long. The germline V gene has CDR1 SGDLS and CDR2 YYNGEE. The V gene end was trimmed by 3 bases and the J gene end by 1 base; junction bases not matched to a gene: 6. CDR3 protein: CASSAGRDRGRTDTQYF. CDR3 DNA sequence: TGTGCCAGCAGCGCCGGGCGGGACAGGGGGCGCACAGATACGCAGTATTTT.

DNA of the CDR3: TGTGCCAGTAGTATGTTAGGGGACAGATTTTCCTATGGCTACACCTTC. Translated, it gives CASSMLGDRFSYGYTF. The chain joins TRBV19 to TRBJ1-2, with TRBD1 matching over 7 bases. Unmatched junction bases numbered 11, after V lost 3 bases and J lost 4 bases. CDR3 length: 16 amino acids. Per the germline V gene, CDR1 is LNHDA and CDR2 is SQIVND (reference sequence). The whole variable domain, filled in from reference TRBV19 and TRBJ1-2, reads DGGITQSPKYLFRKEGQNVTLSCEQNLNHDAMYWYRQDPGQGLRLIYYSQIVNDFQKGDIAEGYSVSREKKESFPLTVTSAQKNPTAFYLCASSMLGDRFSYGYTFGSGTRLTVV.

Details on this clone: Other nucleotide sequences in the sample specify the same CDR3. The V and J genes are TRBV5-1 and TRBJ1-1; 8 nucleotides agree with TRBD1. Per the germline V gene, CDR1 is SGHRS and CDR2 is YFSETQ. V dropped 4 bases and J dropped 4; count of bases not matched to a gene: 6. The CDR3 runs 14 residues. The chain's CDR3 is CASSPGQGGTEAFF. In nucleotides, the CDR3 is TGCGCCAGCAGCCCAGGACAGGGTGGCACTGAAGCTTTCTTT.

The rearrangement links TRBV6-5 to TRBJ1-3, with TRBD1 as a possible D gene (5 bases). The CDR3 loop spans 14 amino acids. Germline V lookup: CDR1 MNHEY, CDR2 SVGAGI. The V gene lost 5 bases and the J gene lost 4 bases, with 12 bases spanning the gap. CDR3 sequence (DNA): TGTGCCAGCAGTCCGCAGGGCCCCGGAAACACCATATATTTT. Translation gives CASSPQGPGNTIYF.

The CDR3 DNA is TGTGCCATCGGGGGGGGAACTGAAGCTTTCTTT. Its protein product is CAIGGGTEAFF. The gene calls are TRBV10-3 and TRBJ1-1, with D perhaps matching TRBD1 (5 bases). Per germline, CDR1 ENHRY and CDR2 SYGVKD. The ends were cut back, 8 bases at V and 5 bases at J, with 9 bases in the middle. The CDR3 is 11 residues long.

The V gene is TRBV6-5, the J gene TRBJ2-7; D possibly corresponds to TRBD2 (7 bases). The V gene's germline CDR1 is MNHEY and CDR2 SVGAGI. This CDR3 comprises 13 residues. The V end was cut by 10 bases, the J end by 3 bases, with 16 bases between. CDR3 sequence reads: CAIGAGAVYEQYF. The CDR3 DNA is TGTGCCATCGGTGCGGGGGCCGTCTACGAGCAGTACTTC.

V is TRBV10-3 and J is TRBJ1-2; a possible D gene is TRBD1 (6 bases). Trimming took 2 bases from V and 4 from J, leaving 11 bases between them. Germline assignment: CDR1 ENHRY and CDR2 SYGVKD. The CDR3 consists of 14 residues. CDR3 amino acids: CAISEGQQGYGYTF. The CDR3 nucleotides are TGTGCCATCAGTGAGGGACAGCAAGGCTATGGCTACACCTTC.

V usage is TRBV29-1 and J usage is TRBJ2-1; weak D call: TRBD2 (6 bases). The CDR3 totals 13 residues. Per the germline V gene, CDR1 is SQVTM and CDR2 is ANQGSEA. Trimming removed 4 bases at V and 5 bases at J, with 12 bases between. Here the CDR3 DNA reads TGCAGCGTTGTGCGGGGCAGTGACAATGAGCAGTTCTTC. Its translation: CSVVRGSDNEQFF.

The genes are TRBV4-1 and TRBJ1-1, with 8 bases matching TRBD1. Unmatched junction bases numbered 8, after V lost 4 bases and J lost 1 base. The CDR3 spans 16 residues. CDR1 and CDR2 from the germline V gene are MGHRA and YSYEKL. As DNA, the CDR3 is TGCGCCAGCAGCCCCTTAGGACAGGGTCAGAACACTGAAGCTTTCTTT. Translation: CASSPLGQGQNTEAFF.

The chain couples TRBV11-2 to TRBJ2-2; no clear D. The CDR3 totals 14 residues. The V end was cut by 3 bases, the J end by 1 base, with 6 bases between. CDR1 is SGHAT, CDR2 FQNNGV, per germline. CDR3 in amino acids: CASSLNRNTGELFF. In DNA, the CDR3 is TGTGCCAGCAGCTTGAACAGGAACACCGGGGAGCTGTTTTTT.

The J gene is TRBJ1-5, the V gene TRBV2, with 8 bases lining up with TRBD1. The trim removed 6 bases at V and 5 bases at J, leaving 9 bases unmatched. The germline gives CDR1 SNHLY, CDR2 FYNNEI. The CDR3 contains 15 residues. The CDR3 coding sequence is TGTGCCAGCAGCGACCGGACAGGGAAACATCAGCCCCAGCATTTT. Its translation is CASSDRTGKHQPQHF.

In this sample, this clone turned up once. This chain connects TRBV5-4 to TRBJ2-3; 7 nucleotides align to TRBD2. CDR1 and CDR2 (germline): SGHNT, YYREEE (reference sequence). Trimming took 1 base from V and 5 from J; bases not matched to a gene: 4. The CDR3 length is 14 residues. The CDR3: CASSLNGGKDTQYF. In DNA form, the CDR3 reads TGTGCCAGCAGCTTGAACGGGGGGAAAGATACGCAGTATTTT.

The chain carries TRBV6-5 and TRBJ2-5; D gene uncertain. The ends were cut back, 10 bases at V and 5 bases at J, with 11 bases in the middle. Germline CDR1 is MNHEY and CDR2 is SVGAGI. This CDR3 has 11 residues. The CDR3: CATGFPETQYF. The CDR3 DNA reads as TGTGCCACCGGTTTTCCGGAGACCCAGTACTTC.

This clone was recorded only once. CDR3: CASSEAARGEKLFF. DNA of the CDR3: TGTGCCAGTAGTGAGGCCGCAAGGGGTGAAAAACTGTTTTTT. The chain has TRBV19 and TRBJ1-4, with D perhaps TRBD1 (5 bases). CDR1 and CDR2 (germline): LNHDA, SQIVND (reference sequence). There are 14 residues in the CDR3. The ends were cut back, 5 bases at V and 7 bases at J, with 14 bases in the middle.

This clone was observed once. The chain has TRBV9 and TRBJ2-3; TRBD2 matches at 9 bases. The CDR3 sequence is 17 residues long. Trimming cost V 7 bases and J 4 bases; bases outside gene matches: 16. Germline V lookup: CDR1 SGDLS, CDR2 YYNGEE. CDR3 protein: CASDPAGGTRGSDTQYF. As DNA, the CDR3 is TGTGCCAGCGATCCCGCGGGGGGGACCCGGGGATCAGATACGCAGTATTTT.

V usage is TRBV5-1 and J usage is TRBJ2-7; TRBD1 is a possible D gene (6 bases). V shed 5 bases and J shed 11 bases, with 23 bases lying between them. In germline, CDR1 is SGHRS, CDR2 YFSETQ. The CDR3 covers 14 residues. CDR3 amino acids: CASSPGTPSYPEYF. In DNA, the CDR3 is TGCGCCAGCAGTCCCGGGACACCCTCCTACCCTGAGTACTTC. The variable domain in full, completed from reference TRBV5-1 and TRBJ2-7, reads KAGVTQTPRYLIKTRGQQVTLSCSPISGHRSVSWYQQTPGQGLQFLFEYFSETQRNKGNFPGRFSGRQFSNSRSEMNVSTLELGDSALYLCASSPGTPSYPEYFGPGTRLTVT.

This chain uses TRBV4-1 with TRBJ2-3; D not resolved. The germline gives CDR1 MGHRA, CDR2 YSYEKL. The CDR3 sequence is 13 residues long. Trimming left V 0 bases short and J 9 bases short, with 10 bases between. CDR3 DNA: TGCGCCAGCAGCCAAGAGGGTTTCGGGACGCAGTATTTT. Protein sequence: CASSQEGFGTQYF.